Shown below are 7 T cell receptor beta chains from a single sample sequenced in a study of blood T cells in healthy people across ages. Sample-barcoded 5' priming and a J-beta primer mix drove a second PCR of 7 to 11 cycles. TCRdb processed the 5' RACE reads anew with MiXCR; each CDR3 protein has one entry. The sample shows 780,000 or so distinct CDR3 sequences, around half of them seen only once. Sequencing was carried out using blood. The receptors stem from a man at least 80 years old in good health.

The chain couples TRBV5-1 to TRBJ2-1; the match to TRBD1 covers 10 bases. After removal of 1 base from V and 7 bases from J, the junction contained 5 bases not matched to a gene. The germline V gene has CDR1 SGHRS and CDR2 YFSETQ. The CDR3 totals 15 residues. CDR3 sequence: CASSLSWTGGNEQFF. For the CDR3, the DNA is TGCGCCAGCAGCTTGAGTTGGACAGGGGGAAATGAGCAGTTCTTC.

Many counts were recorded for this clonotype. The V call is TRBV15, the J call TRBJ2-4, with TRBD1 matching 8 bases. Germline CDR1 LNHNV, CDR2 YYDKDF (reference sequence). Trimming cost V 3 bases and J 3 bases; bases outside gene matches: 10. The CDR3 is made up of 17 amino acids. The CDR3 DNA reads TGTGCCACCAGCAGTTTTGGGACAGGTCGGGGCAAAAACATTCAGTACTTC. This codes for CATSSFGTGRGKNIQYF.

This chain uses TRBV3-1 with TRBJ2-7; either TRBD1 or TRBD2 may supply D (5 bases each). V lost 3 bases, J lost 7 bases, and 10 bases lay in between. Germline V gene data show CDR1 as LGHDT and CDR2 as YNNKEL (reference sequence). The CDR3 totals 12 residues. CDR3 residues: CASSHRDLEQYF. CDR3 bases: TGTGCCAGCAGCCACCGGGACCTTGAGCAGTACTTC.

The V and J genes are TRBV7-2 and TRBJ2-1; tentatively, D is TRBD1 (6 bases). The CDR3 extends over 15 amino acids. CDR1 and CDR2 from the germline V gene are SGHTA and FQGNSA. Trimming pared 1 base from V and 7 bases from J, leaving 14 bases between. DNA for the CDR3: TGTGCCAGCAGCTTAGATCTGGCTAGGGGGAATGAGCAGTTCTTC. Protein sequence: CASSLDLARGNEQFF.

Comment on this clonotype: Sequence at one end of the junction differs from germline and may be a read error. The chain has TRBV28 and TRBJ2-3; 7 bases agree with TRBD1. The germline gives CDR1 MDHEN, CDR2 SYDVKM. This CDR3 contains 15 residues. The CDR3 sequence is CASRSQGLGTDTRYF. CDR3 nucleotide sequence: TGTGCCAGCAGGTCACAGGGGTTAGGCACAGATACGCGGTATTTT.

The V and J genes are TRBV6-1 and TRBJ1-2; D is perhaps TRBD1 (6 bases). CDR3 size: 14 residues. Trimming left V 1 base short and J 5 bases short, with 11 bases between. The germline gives CDR1 MNHNS, CDR2 SASEGT. The CDR3 nucleotides read TGTGCCAGCAGTGAAGGTCCGGGGGCATATGGCTACACCTTC. As protein: CASSEGPGAYGYTF.

This clonotype has only a few counts. The chain is built from TRBV19 and TRBJ2-1; 12 bases are a match to TRBD2. The V gene end was trimmed by 6 bases and the J gene end by 6 bases; junction bases not matched to a gene: 6. The CDR3 is 15 amino acids. Germline V gene lookup returns CDR1 LNHDA and CDR2 SQIVND (reference sequence). The CDR3 DNA follows: TGTGCCAGTAGCCAGACTAGCGGGGGCTCCAATGAGCAGTTCTTC. Translated, it gives CASSQTSGGSNEQFF.